A single count supports the clone carrying this TCR beta chain. These data belong to a study of shared T cell receptors in the human thymus. This CDR3 has 20 residues. The trim removed 5 bases at V and 0 bases at J, leaving 16 bases unmatched. Germline assignment: CDR1 MNHEY and CDR2 SMNVEV (reference sequence). The method was immunoSEQ multiplex PCR; TCRdb's version includes in-frame clones alone and lacks a portion of them. The sample lists 500,000 to 850,000 clones, around 87% seen once, with approximately 0.0097% in the top ten. The same sample was also used in a study of human thymus T cells. That investigation notes: Resections from corrective heart surgery supplied the thymus tissue. Both thymic and peripheral blood repertoires showed apparently biased V and J usage. Highly overlapping thymic repertoires among unrelated individuals were reported in related research.

This sequence joins TRBV27 and TRBJ2-7, with 13 positions matching TRBD2. Material for sequencing was thymocytes. This TCR was sampled from a boy under two years old with a congenital heart defect. The CDR3 region has the DNA TGTGCCAGCAGTCGCTGGACTAGCGGGAGCCCCGTCCCAAGCTCCTACGAGCAGTACTTC. It specifies CASSRWTSGSPVPSSYEQYF.